This TCR beta chain was retrieved from a study of beta chain features in type 1 diabetes. This clone appeared a few times. What it binds is unknown. The investigators reverse transcribed all of the isolated RNA, so they sequenced expressed TCRB transcripts. Profiling relied on immunoSEQ multiplex PCR, and the TCRdb table lists in-frame clones only, not all of them. The sample shows approximately 170,000 clones, 9% to 10% of them seen only once. The CDR3 runs 13 residues. Germline CDR1 reads SGHRS; CDR2 reads YFSETQ. V was pared by 1 base and J by 4 bases, with 7 bases between. Study-level results: HLA influence on TCRB rearrangement stayed unresolved here. Highly expressing activated T cells could be over-counted with a cDNA template.

This TCR derives from a woman younger than 35 in good health. Sequencing input: central memory CD4+ T cells from blood. The rearrangement joins TRBV5-1 to TRBJ2-3; D gene unclear. The CDR3 nucleotides are TGCGCCAGCAGCTTGTCCCGGGCAGATACGCAGTATTTT. Translated, it gives CASSLSRADTQYF.